Presented here are 19 T cell receptor beta chains from one specimen sequenced in a study of blood T cell repertoires in COVID-19. The protocol was immunoSEQ multiplex PCR, while the TCRdb copy is restricted to in-frame clones and leaves out a portion. The sample has roughly 140,000 clones, about nine tenths seen once; the top ten hold roughly 4.5%. Sample: peripheral blood. The receptors were sampled from a woman aged 60-75 years with active or convalescent COVID-19.

The CDR3 reads CAITDRQGAAEQYF. CDR3 DNA sequence: TGTGCCATCACCGACCGACAGGGGGCCGCCGAGCAGTACTTC. The rearrangement uses TRBV10-3 and TRBJ2-7; 10 bases agree with TRBD1. CDR3 length: 14 amino acids. In germline, CDR1 is ENHRY, CDR2 SYGVKD. The ends lost 7 bases at V and 6 bases at J; junction bases unmatched: 9.

The chain combines TRBV30 with TRBJ2-7; tentative D call: TRBD1 (5 bases). The germline V gene has CDR1 GTSNPN and CDR2 SVGIG (reference sequence). The V gene lost 1 base and the J gene lost 2 bases, with 6 bases spanning the gap. The CDR3 totals 12 residues. The CDR3 DNA sequence: TGTGCCTGGAGTGGGGGCCCCTACGAGCAGTACTTC. Translated: CAWSGGPYEQYF.

V gene TRBV4-3 combines with J gene TRBJ2-4; the match to TRBD2 covers 8 bases. V lost 1 base to trimming and J lost 1 base; unmatched junction nucleotides: 15. Germline lookup yields CDR1 LGHNA and CDR2 YSLEER. The CDR3 runs to 20 residues. CDR3 sequence reads: CASSQGAPGGPFIAKNIQYF. Written as DNA, the CDR3 is TGCGCCAGCAGCCAAGGGGCTCCGGGGGGGCCGTTTATTGCCAAAAACATTCAGTACTTC.

The V call is TRBV6-5, the J call TRBJ2-7; 12 bases fit TRBD1. Germline V CDR1 and CDR2: MNHEY, SVGAGI. The CDR3 consists of 15 residues. The ends lost 6 bases at V and 5 bases at J; junction bases unmatched: 8. The CDR3 sequence is CASSTPGTGGNEQYF. The CDR3 nucleotides read TGTGCCAGCAGCACTCCCGGGACAGGGGGCAACGAGCAGTACTTC.

The rearrangement links TRBV7-2 to TRBJ1-6; 7 bases map to TRBD1. J lost 7 bases, V lost 2 bases, and 5 bases had no gene match. The germline gives CDR1 SGHTA, CDR2 FQGNSA. The CDR3 runs 15 residues. The CDR3 sequence is CASSLMGQQNSPLHF. DNA for the CDR3: TGTGCCAGCAGCTTAATGGGACAGCAGAATTCACCCCTCCACTTT.

This clone was seen a few times. The chain combines TRBV7-2 with TRBJ1-4, with 9 bases fitting TRBD1. Losses at the gene ends were 5 bases for V and 6 bases for J; bases not matched to a gene: 7. The CDR3 contains 15 residues. CDR1 is SGHTA, CDR2 FQGNSA, per germline. The CDR3 DNA reads TGTGCCAGCAGCAGGACAGGACAGGGGCATGAAAAACTGTTTTTT. This codes for CASSRTGQGHEKLFF.

This rearrangement joins TRBV20-1 to TRBJ2-2; the match to TRBD1 covers 8 bases. Looked up from germline, CDR1 is DFQATT and CDR2 is SNEGSKA (reference sequence). The CDR3 runs to 14 residues. The trim removed 3 bases at V and 7 bases at J, leaving 7 bases unmatched. In DNA, the CDR3 is TGCAGTGCTAGTTTTCAGGGGGCCGGCGGGGAGCTGTTTTTT. Amino acids: CSASFQGAGGELFF.

On this clone: This specimen includes other DNA sequences encoding the same CDR3. This chain connects TRBV11-2 to TRBJ2-7, with TRBD1 as a possible D gene (5 bases). The germline V gene encodes CDR1 SGHAT and CDR2 FQNNGV. This CDR3 spans 12 amino acids. The V end lost 4 bases, the J end lost 3 bases, and 7 bases lay between the germline ends. The CDR3 loop reads CASSSQGYEQYF. CDR3 bases: TGTGCCAGCAGCTCTCAGGGCTACGAGCAGTACTTC.

The CDR3, as DNA: TGTGCCAGCAGCCATCCAGGGGGGTCCCAAGAGACCCAGTACTTC. Translation gives CASSHPGGSQETQYF. This chain links TRBV11-2 with TRBJ2-5, with D possibly TRBD1 on 7 matching bases. Trimming took 5 bases from V and 1 from J, leaving 14 bases between them. CDR1 is SGHAT, CDR2 FQNNGV, per germline. The CDR3 has 15 amino acids.

The chain combines TRBV9 with TRBJ2-1, with 9 bases lining up with TRBD2. With 1 base clipped from V and 6 bases from J, the junction kept 5 bases outside the gene matches. The germline V gene has CDR1 SGDLS and CDR2 YYNGEE. This CDR3 has 15 residues. For the CDR3, the DNA is TGTGCCAGCAGCGTAAGGGGACTAGCTCTCAATGAGCAGTTCTTC. Translating it yields CASSVRGLALNEQFF.

V usage is TRBV7-2 and J usage is TRBJ2-7; 7 bases align to TRBD1. Germline-derived CDR1 and CDR2 are SGHTA and FQGNSA. The CDR3 is made up of 15 amino acids. V dropped 1 base and J dropped 1; count of bases not matched to a gene: 4. The CDR3 protein is CASSLVRDSSYEQYF. The CDR3 region has the DNA TGTGCCAGCAGCTTAGTTCGGGACAGTTCCTACGAGCAGTACTTC. The variable domain in full, with the rest retrieved from reference TRBV7-2 and TRBJ2-7, is GAGVSQSPSNKVTEKGKDVELRCDPISGHTALYWYRQSLGQGLEFLIYFQGNSAPDKSGLPSDRFSAERTGGSVSTLTIQRTQQEDSAVYLCASSLVRDSSYEQYFGPGTRLTVT.

The V and J genes are TRBV4-3 and TRBJ1-3; D is uncertain. Germline V gene sequence: CDR1 LGHNA, CDR2 YSLEER. Trimming pared 0 bases from V and 9 bases from J, leaving 15 bases between. The CDR3 length is 15 residues. The CDR3 nucleotides are TGCGCCAGCAGCCAAGAGTCCAAAGGCGGAGGCACCATATATTTT. Translating gives CASSQESKGGGTIYF.

The CDR3 nucleotides read TGCGCCAGCAGCCCCTGGACAGACAATTCACCCCTCCACTTT. Protein: CASSPWTDNSPLHF. The rearrangement uses TRBV4-1 and TRBJ1-6; TRBD1 might be the D (6 bases). This CDR3 has 14 residues. Germline V gives CDR1 MGHRA, CDR2 YSYEKL. The V end was cut by 4 bases, the J end by 7 bases, with 11 bases between.

This chain uses TRBV7-9 with TRBJ1-2, with 7 bases lining up with TRBD1. Losses at the gene ends were 3 bases for V and 4 bases for J; bases not matched to a gene: 5. The germline V gene encodes CDR1 SEHNR and CDR2 FQNEAQ (reference sequence). The CDR3 covers 14 residues. CDR3 sequence: CASSFGTVSYGYTF. CDR3 bases: TGTGCCAGCAGCTTCGGGACAGTGTCCTATGGCTACACCTTC.

DNA for the CDR3: TGTGCCAGCTCACCACGCGAGGTTTCCTCTGGAAACACCATATATTTT. Translation gives CASSPREVSSGNTIYF. This sequence joins TRBV18 and TRBJ1-3; D not certain. Trimming cost V 1 base and J 0 bases, with 10 bases left between them. The germline V gene encodes CDR1 KGHSH and CDR2 LQKENI. The length of the CDR3 is 16 residues.

V usage is TRBV30 and J usage is TRBJ2-3; 8 positions match TRBD1. The CDR3 sequence is 16 residues long. From germline, CDR1 is GTSNPN and CDR2 SVGIG (reference sequence). Losses at the gene ends were 4 bases for V and 2 bases for J; bases not matched to a gene: 11. CDR3 sequence (DNA): TGTGCCTGGACCCGACCCGGACAGGGCGTCACAGATACGCAGTATTTT. Protein sequence: CAWTRPGQGVTDTQYF. Using reference TRBV30 and TRBJ2-3 for the parts outside the CDR3, the full variable domain is SQTIHQWPATLVQPVGSPLSLECTVEGTSNPNLYWYRQAAGRGLQLLFYSVGIGQISSEVPQNLSASRPQDRQFILSSKKLLLSDSGFYLCAWTRPGQGVTDTQYFGPGTRLTVL.

The chain couples TRBV15 to TRBJ2-2; 9 nucleotides line up with TRBD1. This CDR3 is 14 amino acids long. V was clipped by 7 bases and J by 3 bases; unmatched bases: 3. The germline gives CDR1 LNHNV, CDR2 YYDKDF (reference sequence). The CDR3 sequence is CATTWTGDTGELFF. The DNA for the CDR3 is TGTGCCACCACTTGGACAGGGGACACCGGGGAGCTGTTTTTT.

The CDR3 region is CASSLSQLNEKLFF. Here the CDR3 DNA reads TGTGCCAGCAGCTTGAGCCAACTCAATGAAAAACTGTTTTTT. The chain employs TRBV7-2 and TRBJ1-4; no definite D call. Deletions cut 3 bases from V and 5 bases from J, with 10 bases between. The CDR3 contains 14 residues. Germline V CDR1 and CDR2: SGHTA, FQGNSA.

The genes are TRBV30 and TRBJ1-2; D not certain. Trimming left V 0 bases short and J 7 bases short, with 15 bases between. The CDR3 runs to 14 residues. Looked up from germline, CDR1 is GTSNPN and CDR2 is SVGIG (reference sequence). The CDR3 spells CAWSVLSGESGYTF. Written as DNA, the CDR3 is TGTGCCTGGAGTGTACTTTCTGGTGAGAGTGGCTACACCTTC.